This TCR beta chain appears in the sequencing data of a study of graft-versus-host responses after intestinal transplantation. Germline lookup yields CDR1 MNHNS and CDR2 SASEGT. The junction had 12 bases not matched to a gene; V was cut back by 4 bases and J by 5 bases. The CDR3 is 16 amino acids. TCRdb keeps only in-frame clones here, not all; method: immunoSEQ multiplex PCR. The repertoire includes approximately 80,000 clones, roughly nine tenths of them detected once, and 0.3% to 0.4% sits in the top ten. About this clone: The antigen is unknown.

This sequence joins TRBV6-1 and TRBJ2-5, with 8 bases lining up with TRBD1. This specimen consisted of unstimulated CD4+ T cells sorted from spleen or lymph node cells, obtained before intestinal transplant. This sequence was found in a human donor who received an intestinal transplant. The CDR3, as DNA: TGTGCCAGCAGTGCTTGGGCAGGGGGCAAGTGGGAGACCCAGTACTTC. It is translated as CASSAWAGGKWETQYF.